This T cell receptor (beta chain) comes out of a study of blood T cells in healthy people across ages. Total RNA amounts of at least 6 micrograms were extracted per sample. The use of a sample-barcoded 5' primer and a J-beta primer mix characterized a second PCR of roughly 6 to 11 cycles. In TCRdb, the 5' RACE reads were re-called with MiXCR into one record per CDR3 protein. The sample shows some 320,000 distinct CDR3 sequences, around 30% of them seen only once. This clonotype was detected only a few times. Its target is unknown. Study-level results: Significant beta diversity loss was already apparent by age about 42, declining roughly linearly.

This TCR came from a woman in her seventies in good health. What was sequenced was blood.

The CDR3 protein is CASSPGLLQFF. The CDR3, as DNA: TGTGCCAGCAGTCCGGGACTCTTACAGTTCTTC. The V call is TRBV6-1, the J call TRBJ2-5; D is perhaps TRBD2 (6 bases). Gene TRBJ2-1 matches the end of the DNA better, so the J call may be wrong. The germline gives CDR1 MNHNS, CDR2 SASEGT. CDR3 length: 11 amino acids.